The 30 T cell receptor beta chains in this list originate from one sample, sequenced in a study of CD8+CD57+ T cells in acquired aplastic anemia. Only patients with CD8+CD57+ cell expansion on flow cytometry were chosen for sequencing. According to the study, genomic DNA was the template for TCR beta VDJ and CDR3 profiling. TCRdb reprocessed the reads with MiXCR, giving one entry per CDR3 protein. The profile shows about 40,000 distinct CDR3 sequences, roughly 69% of them singletons. Sequencing used sorted CD4+, CD8+, or CD8+CD57+ T cells (not recorded which) from PBMCs. The receptors shown here come from a human donor with aplastic anemia.

Turning to this clonotype: Its ends do not fully match the called genes, so a read error is possible. The rearrangement uses TRBV25-1 and TRBJ2-2; 7 bases agree with TRBD2. Germline CDR1 reads MGHDK; CDR2 reads SYGVNS. This CDR3 has 17 amino acids. The CDR3 nucleotides read TGTGCCAGCAGTGCCGGGTCCACTAGCGACTACACCGGGGAGCTGTCTTTT. It specifies CASSAGSTSDYTGELSF.

Many counts were recorded for this clonotype. The J gene is TRBJ1-1, the V gene TRBV14; D possibly corresponds to TRBD1 (5 bases). This CDR3 region has 14 residues. V was clipped by 0 bases and J by 10 bases, with 15 bases between them. Looked up from germline, CDR1 is SGHDN and CDR2 is FVKESK. The CDR3 DNA reads TGTGCCAGCAGCCAAGATAGGGGCAGGGATGGAGCTTTCTTT. This codes for CASSQDRGRDGAFF.

This clonotype has at least ten counts. The chain carries TRBV19 and TRBJ1-2; no definite D call. From germline, CDR1 is LNHDA and CDR2 SQIVND (reference sequence). This CDR3 is 13 amino acids long. V shed 7 bases and J shed 4 bases, with 13 bases lying between them. The CDR3 DNA sequence: TGTGCCAGTATCCCTGCGGGCAGCTATGGCTACACCTTC. Its protein is CASIPAGSYGYTF.

The rearrangement joins TRBV19 to TRBJ1-2; D gene ambiguous. This CDR3 is 13 amino acids long. The germline V and J ends were trimmed by 1 base and 7 bases, with 10 bases remaining between them. Germline V gives CDR1 LNHDA, CDR2 SQIVND (reference sequence). CDR3 sequence: CASSIVGVGGYTF. The DNA of the CDR3 is TGTGCCAGTAGTATAGTGGGTGTCGGTGGCTACACCTTC.

V gene TRBV9 combines with J gene TRBJ2-3; 8 bases align to TRBD2. This CDR3 has 16 amino acids. Germline lookup yields CDR1 SGDLS and CDR2 YYNGEE. V shed 0 bases, J shed 2 bases, and the junction held 5 bases outside the gene matches. The CDR3 bases are TGTGCCAGCAGCGTAGAAGGAGCGGGGGTCACAGATACGCAGTATTTT. Encoded protein: CASSVEGAGVTDTQYF. Supplemented by reference TRBV9 and TRBJ2-3, the full variable domain reads DSGVTQTPKHLITATGQRVTLRCSPRSGDLSVYWYQQSLDQGLQFLIQYYNGEERAKGNILERFSAQQFPDLHSELNLSSLELGDSALYFCASSVEGAGVTDTQYFGPGTRLTVL.

The CDR3 region has the DNA TGCAGCGTTGAATCTACGGGACTAGTGGATGGTGAGCAGTTCTTC. Translating it yields CSVESTGLVDGEQFF. The chain couples TRBV29-1 to TRBJ2-1, with 8 bases fitting TRBD2. There are 15 residues in the CDR3. The J segment lost 9 bases and the V segment lost 2 bases, leaving 12 bases of the junction unmatched. Looked up from germline, CDR1 is SQVTM and CDR2 is ANQGSEA.

Notes on this clonotype: A much larger clonotype is one base distant, so this may be a read error. The genes are TRBV2 and TRBJ2-2; the D is unclear. V dropped 3 bases and J dropped 0 bases, with 11 bases sitting between them. Germline CDR1 reads SNHLY; CDR2 reads FYNNEI. There are 16 residues in the CDR3. The CDR3 protein is CASSDSGSSNTGELFF. The DNA for the CDR3 is TGTGCCAGCAGTGACTCCGGGTCGTCGAACACCGGGGAGCTGTTTTTT.

The chain links TRBV21-1 to TRBJ1-6; TRBD1, the D gene given by the table, was not confirmed from the DNA. TRBV21-1 is a pseudogene locus. This CDR3 comprises 15 residues. The DNA of the CDR3 is TGTGCCAGCAGCGCGGGACAGGGAGGTAATTCACCCCTCCACTTT. Its translation is CASSAGQGGNSPLHF.

The chain is built from TRBV20-1 and TRBJ1-1; D is ambiguous. This CDR3 region has 13 residues. Trimming took off 0 bases at V and 4 bases at J, with 9 bases between the two ends. Germline V lookup: CDR1 DFQATT, CDR2 SNEGSKA (reference sequence). The CDR3 sequence is CSARDWGGTEAFF. CDR3 sequence (DNA): TGCAGTGCTAGAGACTGGGGAGGCACTGAAGCTTTCTTT.

The chain links TRBV9 to TRBJ1-6, with D possibly matching TRBD1 (5 bases). Looked up from germline, CDR1 is SGDLS and CDR2 is YYNGEE. This CDR3 comprises 13 residues. The V and J ends lost 1 base and 6 bases respectively, with 5 bases between them. The CDR3 loop is CASSVQGNSPLHF. Written as DNA, the CDR3 is TGTGCCAGCAGCGTACAGGGTAATTCACCCCTCCACTTT.

For this clonotype: A single base separates this from a much larger clone, so it may be a read error. V and J are TRBV5-6 and TRBJ1-1; maybe TRBD1 (6 bases). Looked up from germline, CDR1 is SGHDT and CDR2 is YYEEEE. The CDR3 runs to 14 residues. V lost 4 bases, J lost 1 base, and 11 bases lay in between. The CDR3 DNA is TGTGCCAGCAGCACCGGGACAAGGAACACTGAAGCTTTCTTT. Translation gives CASSTGTRNTEAFF.

The genes are TRBV20-1 and TRBJ2-7, with 8 bases lining up with TRBD1. J gave up 6 bases and V 4 bases, and 8 bases lay outside the gene matches. The CDR3 sequence is 13 residues long. Germline V gene lookup returns CDR1 DFQATT and CDR2 SNEGSKA (reference sequence). The CDR3 is CSAIRTGRLEQYF. CDR3 DNA sequence: TGCAGTGCTATCCGGACAGGGAGGCTCGAGCAGTACTTC.

This clonotype was picked up many times. The CDR3 coding sequence is TGTGCCAGCAGTAGGGCGTTCAGTTACTCTGGGGCCAACGTCCTGACTTTC. This sequence encodes CASSRAFSYSGANVLTF. This rearrangement joins TRBV28 to TRBJ2-6; D not resolved. This CDR3 is 17 amino acids long. Trimming removed 5 bases from V and 0 bases from J, with 14 bases in between. From germline, CDR1 is MDHEN and CDR2 SYDVKM.

This clonotype was recorded once. The chain combines TRBV29-1 with TRBJ2-2; TRBD2 agrees at 9 bases. The trim removed 3 bases at V and 4 bases at J, leaving 3 bases unmatched. The CDR3 totals 14 residues. The germline V gene has CDR1 SQVTM and CDR2 ANQGSEA. This chain's CDR3 is CSVELAGFTGELFF. The CDR3 nucleotides read TGCAGCGTTGAGCTAGCGGGGTTCACCGGGGAGCTGTTTTTT.

The chain couples TRBV19 to TRBJ1-2, with D hard to call. CDR1 is LNHDA and CDR2 is SQIVND in the germline V gene (reference sequence). This CDR3 is built from 13 residues. V shed 5 bases and J shed 4 bases, with 11 bases lying between them. DNA for the CDR3: TGTGCCAGTAGTCCTCCGACGCTCTATGGCTACACCTTC. Protein product: CASSPPTLYGYTF.

This clonotype was recorded at least ten times. This chain joins TRBV5-4 and TRBJ2-7; D is unclear. CDR3 length equals 13 residues. CDR1 and CDR2 (germline): SGHNT, YYREEE (reference sequence). V shed 0 bases and J shed 0 bases, with 4 bases lying between them. CDR3 DNA: TGTGCCAGCAGCTTGGCCCCCTCCTACGAGCAGTACTTC. Amino acid sequence: CASSLAPSYEQYF. The full variable domain, its missing parts supplied by reference TRBV5-4 and TRBJ2-7, is ETGVTQSPTHLIKTRGQQVTLRCSSQSGHNTVSWYQQALGQGPQFIFQYYREEENGRGNFPPRFSGLQFPNYSSELNVNALELDDSALYLCASSLAPSYEQYFGPGTRLTVT.

This chain joins TRBV25-1 and TRBJ1-6; D gene ambiguous. Trimming stripped 9 bases from V and 6 bases from J, with 6 bases between. The germline V gene encodes CDR1 MGHDK and CDR2 SYGVNS. The CDR3 extends over 11 amino acids. CDR3 loop: CASSSNSPLHF. The CDR3 DNA sequence: TGTGCCAGTTCTAGTAATTCACCCCTCCACTTT.

The V and J genes are TRBV7-9 and TRBJ1-5; TRBD1 matches 7 bases. The germline CDR1 and CDR2 sequences are SEHNR and FQNEAQ (reference sequence). The V gene end was trimmed by 5 bases and the J gene end by 7 bases; junction bases not matched to a gene: 11. The CDR3 spans 15 residues. The CDR3: CASSQGGSNVQPQHF. CDR3 nucleotides: TGTGCCAGCAGCCAGGGGGGATCAAACGTACAGCCCCAGCATTTT.

The V call is TRBV11-3, the J call TRBJ2-1; TRBD2 matches at 7 bases. J was trimmed by 0 bases and V by 8 bases; bases with no gene match: 13. CDR1 and CDR2 (germline): SGHNT, YENEEA. There are 17 residues in the CDR3. The chain's CDR3 is CASEGGSPFGSYNEQFF. The CDR3 coding sequence is TGTGCCAGCGAAGGCGGGAGCCCCTTCGGCTCCTACAATGAGCAGTTCTTC. The variable domain in full, with the rest retrieved from reference TRBV11-3 and TRBJ2-1, is EAGVVQSPRYKIIEKKQPVAFWCNPISGHNTLYWYLQNLGQGPELLIRYENEEAVDDSQLPKDRFSAERLKGVDSTLKIQPAELGDSAVYLCASEGGSPFGSYNEQFFGPGTRLTVL.

The V call is TRBV7-2, the J call TRBJ1-6; 8 nucleotides match TRBD1. Looked up from germline, CDR1 is SGHTA and CDR2 is FQGNSA. This CDR3 is 15 amino acids long. The trim removed 1 base at V and 6 bases at J, leaving 2 bases unmatched. CDR3 in DNA: TGTGCCAGCAGCTTAGGAGACAGGGGTAATTCACCCCTCCACTTT. Its protein is CASSLGDRGNSPLHF.

This clonotype was seen just once. The chain employs TRBV10-3 and TRBJ1-2; the D gene is possibly TRBD1 (6 bases). CDR1 and CDR2 (germline): ENHRY, SYGVKD. The V gene lost 3 bases and the J gene lost 6 bases, with 8 bases spanning the gap. The CDR3 consists of 12 residues. CDR3 sequence (DNA): TGTGCCATCAGTGACAGGGGTGATGGCTACACCTTC. It translates to CAISDRGDGYTF.

This clonotype has ten or more counts. The chain links TRBV19 to TRBJ1-5, with TRBD1 as a possible D gene (6 bases). Trimming removed 6 bases from V and 5 bases from J, with 17 bases in between. Germline values: CDR1 LNHDA, CDR2 SQIVND (reference sequence). This CDR3 contains 15 residues. This chain's CDR3 is CASSPGGLDYQPQHF. The CDR3 nucleotides read TGTGCCAGTAGCCCTGGGGGGCTAGATTATCAGCCCCAGCATTTT. Combining the CDR3 with reference TRBV19 and TRBJ1-5 gives the whole variable domain DGGITQSPKYLFRKEGQNVTLSCEQNLNHDAMYWYRQDPGQGLRLIYYSQIVNDFQKGDIAEGYSVSREKKESFPLTVTSAQKNPTAFYLCASSPGGLDYQPQHFGDGTRLSIL.

Comments on this clonotype: This may arise from a read error, as a much more abundant clone is one base away. The chain joins TRBV2 to TRBJ2-7; tentatively, D is TRBD1 or TRBD2 (5 bases each). The CDR3 is 13 residues long. Germline CDR1 SNHLY, CDR2 FYNNEI. CDR3 sequence reads: CASSPGTPYERYF. The CDR3 DNA is TGTGCCAGCAGTCCCGGGACCCCCTACGAGCGGTACTTC.

This clonotype has ten or more counts. V usage is TRBV11-2 and J usage is TRBJ1-5; D is ambiguous. Trimming left V 1 base short and J 1 base short, with 14 bases between. This CDR3 comprises 17 residues. From germline, CDR1 is SGHAT and CDR2 FQNNGV. DNA for the CDR3: TGTGCCAGCAGCTTAGGTAGGCACCTCACCAGCAATCAGCCCCAGCATTTT. Protein product: CASSLGRHLTSNQPQHF. The variable domain in full, completed from reference TRBV11-2 and TRBJ1-5, reads EAGVAQSPRYKIIEKRQSVAFWCNPISGHATLYWYQQILGQGPKLLIQFQNNGVVDDSQLPKDRFSAERLKGVDSTLKIQPAKLEDSAVYLCASSLGRHLTSNQPQHFGDGTRLSIL.

The CDR3 protein is CSVGVPGVTDTQYF. CDR3 in DNA: TGCAGTGTCGGCGTTCCAGGAGTCACAGATACGCAGTATTTT. V gene TRBV20-1 combines with J gene TRBJ2-3; D is unclear. The germline V gene encodes CDR1 DFQATT and CDR2 SNEGSKA (reference sequence). Trimming took 7 bases from V and 2 from J, leaving 16 bases between them. The CDR3 contains 14 residues.

This clonotype was seen just once. This chain links TRBV15 with TRBJ2-7; D may match TRBD1 or TRBD2 (5 bases each). With 3 bases removed from V and 3 bases from J, the gap between germline ends came to 18 bases. This CDR3 comprises 16 residues. Germline values: CDR1 LNHNV, CDR2 YYDKDF (reference sequence). The CDR3 reads CATSSLAGTANYEQYF. The CDR3 DNA reads TGTGCCACCAGCAGCTTAGCCGGGACGGCGAACTACGAGCAGTACTTC.

This chain uses TRBV25-1 with TRBJ2-7; D may be TRBD1 (8 bases). Trimming removed 6 bases from V and 5 bases from J, with 17 bases in between. CDR1 is MGHDK and CDR2 is SYGVNS in the germline V gene. This CDR3 has 14 residues. The CDR3, as DNA: TGTGCCAGCAGCGGGAGGACAGGGAGCCACGAGCAGTACTTC. It specifies CASSGRTGSHEQYF.

The sample holds many counts of this clonotype. The chain employs TRBV6-5 and TRBJ1-1; 12 nucleotides align to TRBD1. Germline V gives CDR1 MNHEY, CDR2 SVGAGI. The CDR3 totals 18 residues. The V and J ends lost 0 bases and 4 bases, in that order; junction bases with no gene match: 9. DNA of the CDR3: TGTGCCAGCAGTTACTCGATAAGGGACAGGGGGCTGGGCACTGAAGCTTTCTTT. Protein: CASSYSIRDRGLGTEAFF.

The V and J genes are TRBV20-1 and TRBJ2-7; D is undetermined. Trimming cost V 0 bases and J 1 base, with 7 bases left between them. Germline-derived CDR1 and CDR2 are DFQATT and SNEGSKA (reference sequence). There are 13 residues in the CDR3. CDR3 DNA sequence: TGCAGTGCTAGAGATGTGGTTTCCTACGAGCAGTACTTC. Translation gives CSARDVVSYEQYF.

The V and J genes are TRBV5-1 and TRBJ2-5; perhaps TRBD2 as D (7 bases). Trimming removed 5 bases from V and 1 base from J, with 18 bases in between. CDR1 SGHRS and CDR2 YFSETQ come from the germline V gene. The CDR3 is made up of 16 amino acids. The CDR3 DNA reads as TGCGCCAGCAGTGCTAGAGGGGGGGCCGCCCAAGAGACCCAGTACTTC. Encoded protein: CASSARGGAAQETQYF.